These T cell receptor beta chains were read from a single sample in a study of cytomegalovirus exposure and HLA in healthy donors. The protocol was immunoSEQ multiplex PCR, while the TCRdb copy is restricted to in-frame clones and leaves out a portion. This sample has some 110,000 clones; over 60% occur once, and the top ten carry just under 3%. The sample consisted of PBMCs. These receptors were taken from a woman aged 18-29 years in good health and CMV-seropositive. The CDR3 runs from the conserved cysteine through the conserved F or W. Fields, in order: J gene, V gene, D gene, CDR3 protein, CDR3 DNA. The D gene is left open where the match is weak.

j_call: TRBJ1-1
v_call: TRBV11-2
d_call: -
cdr3_aa: CASSVRETEAFF
cdr3_nt: TGTGCCAGCAGCGTTCGGGAGACTGAAGCTTTCTTT

j_call: TRBJ1-1
v_call: TRBV7-7
d_call: -
cdr3_aa: CASSLASGTEAFF
cdr3_nt: TGTGCTAGCAGCTTAGCTTCGGGGACTGAAGCTTTCTTT

j_call: TRBJ1-1
v_call: TRBV11-2
d_call: -
cdr3_aa: CASSLRGTEAFF
cdr3_nt: TGTGCCAGCAGCCTCCGGGGGACTGAAGCTTTCTTT

j_call: TRBJ2-7
v_call: TRBV20-1
d_call: TRBD1
cdr3_aa: CSALGQGVQYF
cdr3_nt: TGCAGTGCCCTTGGACAGGGCGTGCAGTACTTC

j_call: TRBJ2-5
v_call: TRBV7-6
d_call: -
cdr3_aa: CASSLMYSQETQYF
cdr3_nt: TGTGCCAGCAGCCTCATGTACAGCCAAGAGACCCAGTACTTC

j_call: TRBJ2-1
v_call: TRBV14
d_call: -
cdr3_aa: CASSQSRNNEQFF
cdr3_nt: TGTGCCAGCAGCCAAAGCAGGAACAATGAGCAGTTCTTC

j_call: TRBJ2-3
v_call: TRBV6-1
d_call: -
cdr3_aa: CASSESRTPTDTQYF
cdr3_nt: TGTGCCAGCAGTGAATCGCGGACACCCACAGATACGCAGTATTTT

j_call: TRBJ2-7
v_call: TRBV5-1
d_call: TRBD1
cdr3_aa: CASSFLTGDYEQYF
cdr3_nt: TGCGCCAGCAGCTTCCTTACAGGGGACTACGAGCAGTACTTC

j_call: TRBJ2-1
v_call: TRBV5-6
d_call: TRBD1
cdr3_aa: CASSLDRGERYNEQFF
cdr3_nt: TGTGCCAGCAGCTTGGACAGGGGAGAAAGATACAATGAGCAGTTCTTC

j_call: TRBJ2-7
v_call: TRBV11-2
d_call: TRBD1
cdr3_aa: CASRQGYEQYF
cdr3_nt: TGTGCCTCCCGACAGGGGTACGAGCAGTACTTC

j_call: TRBJ2-7
v_call: TRBV7-9
d_call: -
cdr3_aa: CASSLSAYEQYF
cdr3_nt: TGTGCCAGCAGCTTAAGCGCTTACGAGCAGTACTTC

j_call: TRBJ1-3
v_call: TRBV4-1
d_call: -
cdr3_aa: CASSQVSGALSGNTIYF
cdr3_nt: TGCGCCAGCAGCCAAGTTTCAGGGGCTCTCTCTGGAAACACCATATATTTT

j_call: TRBJ2-7
v_call: TRBV5-1
d_call: TRBD2
cdr3_aa: CASRAREGPGEQYF
cdr3_nt: TGCGCCAGCAGGGCTCGGGAGGGCCCCGGCGAGCAGTACTTC

j_call: TRBJ1-1
v_call: TRBV13
d_call: TRBD1
cdr3_aa: CASSLGQGRTEAFF
cdr3_nt: TGTGCCAGCAGCCTGGGACAGGGCCGAACTGAAGCTTTCTTT

j_call: TRBJ2-7
v_call: TRBV5-1
d_call: TRBD2
cdr3_aa: CASSLGPSGRTTSYEQYF
cdr3_nt: TGCGCCAGCAGCTTGGGGCCTAGCGGGAGGACCACCTCCTACGAGCAGTACTTC

j_call: TRBJ2-1
v_call: TRBV5-1
d_call: -
cdr3_aa: CASSTLDEQFF
cdr3_nt: TGCGCCAGCAGCACGTTAGATGAGCAGTTCTTC

j_call: TRBJ2-7
v_call: TRBV9
d_call: -
cdr3_aa: CASSPYRTPSYEQYF
cdr3_nt: TGTGCCAGCAGCCCTTATCGGACACCCTCCTACGAGCAGTACTTC

j_call: TRBJ2-7
v_call: TRBV5-1
d_call: TRBD2
cdr3_aa: CASSLTSLAGVGEQYF
cdr3_nt: TGCGCCAGCAGCTTAACGTCGCTAGCGGGAGTAGGCGAGCAGTACTTC

j_call: TRBJ2-1
v_call: TRBV25-1
d_call: TRBD1
cdr3_aa: CASSDGTGYYNEQFF
cdr3_nt: TGTGCCAGCAGTGACGGGACAGGGTACTACAATGAGCAGTTCTTC

j_call: TRBJ2-3
v_call: TRBV2
d_call: TRBD1
cdr3_aa: CASSFTGGAGADTQYF
cdr3_nt: TGTGCCAGCAGTTTTACAGGGGGCGCAGGGGCAGATACGCAGTATTTT

j_call: TRBJ2-1
v_call: TRBV7-3
d_call: TRBD2
cdr3_aa: CASSLTPPTSGSNEQFF
cdr3_nt: TGTGCCAGCAGCTTAACCCCTCCGACTAGCGGGAGCAATGAGCAGTTCTTC

j_call: TRBJ2-1
v_call: TRBV9
d_call: -
cdr3_aa: CASSVGRQVYNEQFF
cdr3_nt: TGTGCCAGCAGCGTAGGCCGACAGGTCTACAATGAGCAGTTCTTC

j_call: TRBJ1-1
v_call: TRBV21-1
d_call: -
cdr3_aa: CASSKGRGTNTEAFF
cdr3_nt: TGTGCCAGCAGCAAAGGGAGAGGGACTAACACTGAAGCTTTCTTT